This TCR beta chain is drawn from a study of T cells after yellow fever vaccination. Study observations and caveats: Most clones from primary vaccination resurfaced after the booster (around 95% CD4, around 90% CD8).

Many counts were recorded for this clonotype. What it binds is unknown. TCRdb reanalysed the 5' RACE reads using MiXCR and keeps one entry per CDR3 protein. In the table there are some 110,000 distinct CDR3 sequences, nearly 7.5% of which are singletons. J gave up 3 bases and V 6 bases, and 7 bases lay outside the gene matches. Per the germline V gene, CDR1 is KGHSH and CDR2 is LQKENI. The CDR3 has 14 amino acids. The receptor was derived from a man younger than 30 who received the YFV17D yellow fever vaccine. The input for sequencing was CD4+ T cells sorted from PBMCs, taken more than 8 days after the first yellow fever vaccination. The gene calls are TRBV18 and TRBJ2-5; 7 bases fit TRBD1. This chain's CDR3 is CASSPRQGKETQYF. CDR3 in DNA: TGTGCCAGCTCCCCCCGACAGGGCAAAGAGACCCAGTACTTC.